Sequencing of this T cell receptor (beta chain) was carried out in a study of molecular identifiers for immune sequencing clone quantification. There are 18 residues in the CDR3. The junction had 16 bases not matched to a gene; V was cut back by 3 bases and J by 3 bases. CDR1 and CDR2 from the germline V gene are MGHRA and YSYEKL. This clonotype came up many times. TCRdb re-called the PCR reads through MiXCR, storing one row per CDR3 protein. This table has roughly 320,000 distinct CDR3 sequences, about 22% appearing once. RNA fractions of 10%, 30% or 50% and about 18,000 to 1,100,000 sorted cells were the source of naive CD8 libraries. CD8+CD4-CCR7+CD45RA+ sorting gave the naive CD8 T cells.

The sequence was collected from a human donor in good health. Some libraries in this study had Jurkat cell RNA spiked in. The chain combines TRBV4-1 with TRBJ1-1, with 7 bases lining up with TRBD1. What was sequenced was naive CD8+ T cells from blood, with Jurkat cell RNA spiked in. The subset was: FACS-sorted CD8+CD4-CCR7+CD45RA+ naive T cells. In nucleotides, the CDR3 is TGCGCCAGCAGCCATGGGGACAGTGCAACCCTCTGGGACACTGAAGCTTTCTTT. It translates to CASSHGDSATLWDTEAFF.